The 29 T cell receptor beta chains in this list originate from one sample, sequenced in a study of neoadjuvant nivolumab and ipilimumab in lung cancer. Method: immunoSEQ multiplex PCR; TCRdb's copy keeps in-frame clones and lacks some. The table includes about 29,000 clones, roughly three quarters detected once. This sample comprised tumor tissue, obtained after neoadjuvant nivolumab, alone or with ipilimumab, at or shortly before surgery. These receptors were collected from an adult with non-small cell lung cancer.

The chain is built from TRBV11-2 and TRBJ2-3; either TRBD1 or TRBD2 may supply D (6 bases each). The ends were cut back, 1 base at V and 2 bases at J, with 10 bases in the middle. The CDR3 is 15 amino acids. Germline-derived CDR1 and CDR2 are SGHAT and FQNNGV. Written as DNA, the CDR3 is TGTGCCAGCAGCTTAGGAGGGGGGCACACAGATACGCAGTATTTT. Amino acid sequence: CASSLGGGHTDTQYF.

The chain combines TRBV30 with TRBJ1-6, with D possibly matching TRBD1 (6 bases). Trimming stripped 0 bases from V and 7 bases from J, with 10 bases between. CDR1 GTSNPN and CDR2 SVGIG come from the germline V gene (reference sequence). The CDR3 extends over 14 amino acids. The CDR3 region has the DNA TGTGCCTGGAGTGTACAGGGACGGAATTCACCCCTCCACTTT. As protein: CAWSVQGRNSPLHF.

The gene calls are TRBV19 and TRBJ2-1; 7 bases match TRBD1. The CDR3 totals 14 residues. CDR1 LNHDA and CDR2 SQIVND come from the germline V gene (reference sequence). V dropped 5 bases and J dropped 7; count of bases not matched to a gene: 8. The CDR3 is CASSAQQGVNEQFF. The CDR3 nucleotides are TGTGCCAGTAGTGCACAGCAGGGGGTAAATGAGCAGTTCTTC. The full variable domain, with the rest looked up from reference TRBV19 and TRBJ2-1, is DGGITQSPKYLFRKEGQNVTLSCEQNLNHDAMYWYRQDPGQGLRLIYYSQIVNDFQKGDIAEGYSVSREKKESFPLTVTSAQKNPTAFYLCASSAQQGVNEQFFGPGTRLTVL.

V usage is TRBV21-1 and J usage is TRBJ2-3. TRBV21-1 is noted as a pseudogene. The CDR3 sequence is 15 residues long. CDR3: CASSKAPQGVDTQYF. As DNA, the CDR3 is TGTGCCAGCAGCAAAGCGCCTCAGGGAGTAGATACGCAGTATTTT.

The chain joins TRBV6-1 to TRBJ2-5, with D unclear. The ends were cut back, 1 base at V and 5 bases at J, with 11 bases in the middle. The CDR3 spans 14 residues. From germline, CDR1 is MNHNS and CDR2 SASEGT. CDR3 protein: CASSEENLKETQYF. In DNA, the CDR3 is TGTGCCAGCAGTGAAGAGAACCTTAAGGAGACCCAGTACTTC.

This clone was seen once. In DNA form, the CDR3 reads TGTGCCAGCAGCGTCTGGTTGGGTGAGCAGTTCTTC. It translates to CASSVWLGEQFF. V usage is TRBV11-1 and J usage is TRBJ2-1; D not certain. CDR1 and CDR2 from the germline V gene are SGHAT and FQDESV (reference sequence). The CDR3 length is 12 residues. V was trimmed by 5 bases and J by 9 bases, leaving 11 bases between them.

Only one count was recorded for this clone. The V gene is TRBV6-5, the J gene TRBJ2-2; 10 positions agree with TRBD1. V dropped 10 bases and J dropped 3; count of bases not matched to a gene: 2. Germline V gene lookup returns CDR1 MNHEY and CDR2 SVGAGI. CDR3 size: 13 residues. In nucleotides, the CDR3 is TGTGCCACGGGGACAGGGGACACCGGGGAGCTGTTTTTT. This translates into CATGTGDTGELFF.

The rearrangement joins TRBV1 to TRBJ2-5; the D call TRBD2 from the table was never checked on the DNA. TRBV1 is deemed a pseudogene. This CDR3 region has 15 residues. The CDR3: CTSSQGLACQETQYF. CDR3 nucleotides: TGCACCAGCAGCCAAGGACTAGCGTGCCAAGAGACCCAGTACTTC.

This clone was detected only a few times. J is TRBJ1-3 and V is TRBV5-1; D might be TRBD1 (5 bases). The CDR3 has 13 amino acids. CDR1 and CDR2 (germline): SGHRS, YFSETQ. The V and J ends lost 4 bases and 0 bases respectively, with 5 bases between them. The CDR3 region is CASSTGSGNTIYF. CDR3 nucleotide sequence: TGCGCCAGCAGCACAGGCTCTGGAAACACCATATATTTT.

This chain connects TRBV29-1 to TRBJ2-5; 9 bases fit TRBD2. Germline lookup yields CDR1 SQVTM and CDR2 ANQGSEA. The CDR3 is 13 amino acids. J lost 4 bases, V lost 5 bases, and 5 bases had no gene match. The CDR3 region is CSVQPTSGETQYF. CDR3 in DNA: TGCAGCGTTCAGCCGACTAGCGGAGAGACCCAGTACTTC.

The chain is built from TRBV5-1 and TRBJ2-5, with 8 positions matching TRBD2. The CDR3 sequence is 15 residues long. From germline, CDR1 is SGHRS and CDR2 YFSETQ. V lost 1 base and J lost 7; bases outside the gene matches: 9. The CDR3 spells CASSLLPAGDGTQYF. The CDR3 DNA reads TGCGCCAGCAGCTTGCTTCCAGCGGGGGACGGGACCCAGTACTTC.

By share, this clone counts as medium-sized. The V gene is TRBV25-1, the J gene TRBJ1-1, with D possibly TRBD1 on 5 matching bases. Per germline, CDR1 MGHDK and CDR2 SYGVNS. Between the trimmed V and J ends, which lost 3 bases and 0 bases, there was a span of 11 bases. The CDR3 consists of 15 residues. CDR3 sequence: CASSDYGTLNTEAFF. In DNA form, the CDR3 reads TGTGCCAGCAGTGATTATGGGACGCTGAACACTGAAGCTTTCTTT.

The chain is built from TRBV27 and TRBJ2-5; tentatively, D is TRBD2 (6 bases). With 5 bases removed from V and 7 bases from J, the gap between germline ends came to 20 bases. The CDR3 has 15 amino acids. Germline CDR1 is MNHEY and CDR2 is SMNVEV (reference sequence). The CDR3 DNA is TGTGCCAGCAGTCCACGACGGGATACTAGCACGACCCAGTACTTC. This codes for CASSPRRDTSTTQYF.

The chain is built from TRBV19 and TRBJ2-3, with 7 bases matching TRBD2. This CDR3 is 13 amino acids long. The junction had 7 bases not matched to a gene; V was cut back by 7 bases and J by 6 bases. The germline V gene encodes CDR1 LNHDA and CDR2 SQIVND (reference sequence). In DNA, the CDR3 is TGTGCCAGTACCATCAGCGGGGTCGATACGCAGTATTTT. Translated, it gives CASTISGVDTQYF.

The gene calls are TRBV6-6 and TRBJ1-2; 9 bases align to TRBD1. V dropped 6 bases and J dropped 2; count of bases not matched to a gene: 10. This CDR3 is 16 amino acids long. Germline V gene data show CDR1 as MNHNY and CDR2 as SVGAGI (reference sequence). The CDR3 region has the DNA TGTGCCAGCAGCCGCCCCTCGGACAGGGGCAACTATGGCTACACCTTC. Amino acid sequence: CASSRPSDRGNYGYTF.

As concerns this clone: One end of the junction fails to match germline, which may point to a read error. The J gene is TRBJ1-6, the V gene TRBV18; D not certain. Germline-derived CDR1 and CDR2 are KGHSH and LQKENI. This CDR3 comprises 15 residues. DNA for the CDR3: TGTGCCAGCTCCCCACGGGAATTTCGAGACTCACCCCTCCACTTT. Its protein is CASSPREFRDSPLHF.

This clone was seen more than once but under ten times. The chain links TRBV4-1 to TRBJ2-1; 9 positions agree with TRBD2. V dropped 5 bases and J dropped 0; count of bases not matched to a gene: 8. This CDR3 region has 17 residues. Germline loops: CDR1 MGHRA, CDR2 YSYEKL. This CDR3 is CASSLISGGYSYNEQFF. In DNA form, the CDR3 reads TGCGCCAGCAGCTTGATTAGCGGGGGCTACTCCTACAATGAGCAGTTCTTC.

The CDR3 spells CASSPGTVFETF. CDR3 coding DNA: TGTGCCAGCAGCCCTGGGACAGTCTTTGAAACCTTC. The V and J genes are TRBV6-6 and TRBJ1-2; 7 bases fit TRBD1. Germline V gene lookup returns CDR1 MNHNY and CDR2 SVGAGI (reference sequence). Unmatched junction bases numbered 12, after V lost 6 bases and J lost 14 bases. The CDR3 consists of 12 residues.

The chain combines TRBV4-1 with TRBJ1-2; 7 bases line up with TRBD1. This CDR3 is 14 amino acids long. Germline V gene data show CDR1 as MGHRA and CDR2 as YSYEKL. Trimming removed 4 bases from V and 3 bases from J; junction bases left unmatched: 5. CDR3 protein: CASSLGQGDYGYTF. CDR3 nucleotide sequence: TGCGCCAGCAGCCTGGGGCAGGGGGACTATGGCTACACCTTC.

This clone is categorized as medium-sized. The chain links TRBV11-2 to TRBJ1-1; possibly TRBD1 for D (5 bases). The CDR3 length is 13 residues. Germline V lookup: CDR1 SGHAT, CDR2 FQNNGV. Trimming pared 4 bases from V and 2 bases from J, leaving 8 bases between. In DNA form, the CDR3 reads TGTGCCAGCAGCTATACAGGAAACACTGAAGCTTTCTTT. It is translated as CASSYTGNTEAFF. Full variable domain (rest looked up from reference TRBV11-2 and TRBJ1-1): EAGVAQSPRYKIIEKRQSVAFWCNPISGHATLYWYQQILGQGPKLLIQFQNNGVVDDSQLPKDRFSAERLKGVDSTLKIQPAKLEDSAVYLCASSYTGNTEAFFGQGTRLTVV.

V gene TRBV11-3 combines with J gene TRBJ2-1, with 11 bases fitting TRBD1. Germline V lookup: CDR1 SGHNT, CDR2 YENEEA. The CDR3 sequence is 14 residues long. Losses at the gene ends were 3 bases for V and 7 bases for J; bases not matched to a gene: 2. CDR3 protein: CASSLDRGRNEQFF. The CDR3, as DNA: TGTGCCAGCAGCTTGGACAGGGGGCGTAATGAGCAGTTCTTC.

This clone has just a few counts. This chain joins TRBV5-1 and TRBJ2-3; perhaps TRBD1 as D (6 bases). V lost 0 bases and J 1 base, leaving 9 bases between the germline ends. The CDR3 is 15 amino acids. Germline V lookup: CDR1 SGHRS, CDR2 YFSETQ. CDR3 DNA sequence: TGCGCCAGCAGCTTGGATTACAGGGGCACAGATACGCAGTATTTT. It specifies CASSLDYRGTDTQYF. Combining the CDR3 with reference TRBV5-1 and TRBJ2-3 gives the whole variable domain KAGVTQTPRYLIKTRGQQVTLSCSPISGHRSVSWYQQTPGQGLQFLFEYFSETQRNKGNFPGRFSGRQFSNSRSEMNVSTLELGDSALYLCASSLDYRGTDTQYFGPGTRLTVL.

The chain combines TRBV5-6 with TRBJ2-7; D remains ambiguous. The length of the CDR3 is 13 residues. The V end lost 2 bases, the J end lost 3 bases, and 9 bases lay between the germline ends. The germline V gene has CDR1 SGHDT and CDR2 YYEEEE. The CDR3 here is CASSFGQIYEQYF. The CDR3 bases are TGTGCCAGCAGCTTTGGGCAGATCTACGAGCAGTACTTC.

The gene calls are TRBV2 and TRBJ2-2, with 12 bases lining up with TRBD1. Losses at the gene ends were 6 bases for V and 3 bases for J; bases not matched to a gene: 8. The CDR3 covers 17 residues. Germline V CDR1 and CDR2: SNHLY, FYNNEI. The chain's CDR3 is CASRKGQGAGDTGELFF. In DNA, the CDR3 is TGTGCCAGCAGGAAGGGACAGGGGGCCGGGGACACCGGGGAGCTGTTTTTT. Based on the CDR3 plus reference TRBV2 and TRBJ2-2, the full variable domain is EPEVTQTPSHQVTQMGQEVILRCVPISNHLYFYWYRQILGQKVEFLVSFYNNEISEKSEIFDDQFSVERPDGSNFTLKIRSTKLEDSAMYFCASRKGQGAGDTGELFFGEGSRLTVL.

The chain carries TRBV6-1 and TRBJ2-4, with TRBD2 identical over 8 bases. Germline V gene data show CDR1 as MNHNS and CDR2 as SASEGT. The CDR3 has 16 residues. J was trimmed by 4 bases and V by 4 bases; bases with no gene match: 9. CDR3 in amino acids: CASSVVGRAVKNIQYF. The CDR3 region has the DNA TGTGCCAGCAGTGTAGTCGGGAGGGCCGTGAAAAACATTCAGTACTTC.

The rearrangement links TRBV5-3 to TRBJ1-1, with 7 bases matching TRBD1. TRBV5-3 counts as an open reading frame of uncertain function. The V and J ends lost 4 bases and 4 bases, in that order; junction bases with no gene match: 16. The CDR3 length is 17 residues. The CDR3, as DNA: TGTGCCAGAAGCAATTGCTTAGGGGGCCTCGAGGGCACTGAAGCTTTCTTT. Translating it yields CARSNCLGGLEGTEAFF.

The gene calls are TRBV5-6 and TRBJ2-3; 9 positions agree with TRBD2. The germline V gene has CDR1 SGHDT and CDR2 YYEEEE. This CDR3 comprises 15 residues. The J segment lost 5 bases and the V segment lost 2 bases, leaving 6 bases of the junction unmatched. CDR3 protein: CASSFGRGGLDTQYF. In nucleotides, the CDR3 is TGTGCCAGCAGCTTCGGGCGGGGGGGCTTAGATACGCAGTATTTT. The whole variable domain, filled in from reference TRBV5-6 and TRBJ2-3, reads DAGVTQSPTHLIKTRGQQVTLRCSPKSGHDTVSWYQQALGQGPQFIFQYYEEEERQRGNFPDRFSGHQFPNYSSELNVNALLLGDSALYLCASSFGRGGLDTQYFGPGTRLTVL.

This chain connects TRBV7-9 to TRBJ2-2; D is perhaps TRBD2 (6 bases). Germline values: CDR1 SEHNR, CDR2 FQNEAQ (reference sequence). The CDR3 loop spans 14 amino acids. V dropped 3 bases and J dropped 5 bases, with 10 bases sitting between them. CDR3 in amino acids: CASSLARGTGELFF. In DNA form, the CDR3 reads TGTGCCAGCAGCTTGGCCCGGGGGACCGGGGAGCTGTTTTTT.

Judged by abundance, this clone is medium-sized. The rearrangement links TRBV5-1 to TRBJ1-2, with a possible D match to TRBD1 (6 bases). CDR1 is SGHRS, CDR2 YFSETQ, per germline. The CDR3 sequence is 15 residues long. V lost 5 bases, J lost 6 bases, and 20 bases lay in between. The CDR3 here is CASRASGAMKHGYTF. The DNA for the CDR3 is TGCGCCAGCAGAGCTTCAGGGGCAATGAAACATGGCTACACCTTC.